The 18 T cell receptor beta chains listed next were all sequenced from one sample in a study of blood T cell repertoires in COVID-19. TCRdb's table, derived via immunoSEQ multiplex PCR, lists solely in-frame clones and lacks some. The sample lists over 110,000 clones; 75% to 90% were seen once. Sequenced material: PBMCs or T cells enriched from blood (not recorded which). The receptor set was obtained from a man in his sixties who had recovered from COVID-19.

This chain links TRBV7-3 with TRBJ2-2, with D perhaps TRBD1 (5 bases). The germline V and J ends were trimmed by 3 bases and 6 bases, with 8 bases remaining between them. Germline CDR1 is SGHTA and CDR2 is FQGTGA. This CDR3 region has 13 residues. Here the CDR3 reads CASSFTGAGELFF. The CDR3 nucleotides are TGTGCCAGCAGCTTTACAGGCGCCGGGGAGCTGTTTTTT. Together with reference TRBV7-3 and TRBJ2-2, the CDR3 gives the full variable domain: GAGVSQTPSNKVTEKGKYVELRCDPISGHTALYWYRQSLGQGPEFLIYFQGTGAADDSGLPNDRFFAVRPEGSVSTLKIQRTERGDSAVYLCASSFTGAGELFFGEGSRLTVL.

The chain joins TRBV28 to TRBJ2-7, with 8 bases identical to TRBD1. V lost 8 bases, J lost 4 bases, and 7 bases stayed unmatched. Per the germline V gene, CDR1 is MDHEN and CDR2 is SYDVKM. The CDR3 contains 13 residues. The CDR3 region is CASVYRGRYEQYF. The CDR3 bases are TGTGCCAGCGTATACAGGGGGAGGTACGAGCAGTACTTC. The whole variable domain, filled in from reference TRBV28 and TRBJ2-7, reads DVKVTQSSRYLVKRTGEKVFLECVQDMDHENMFWYRQDPGLGLRLIYFSYDVKMKEKGDIPEGYSVSREKKERFSLILESASTNQTSMYLCASVYRGRYEQYFGPGTRLTVT.

The chain joins TRBV12-5 to TRBJ2-1; a weak D match, TRBD2 (6 bases). Germline V gives CDR1 LGHNT, CDR2 FRNRAP. With 3 bases removed from V and 2 bases from J, the gap between germline ends came to 14 bases. CDR3 length equals 16 residues. Here the CDR3 DNA reads TGTGCTAGTGGTTTCAGGGAGGTGTCACCCTACAATGAGCAGTTCTTC. It codes for CASGFREVSPYNEQFF.

The V and J genes are TRBV28 and TRBJ2-4; perhaps TRBD2 as D (6 bases). Germline loops: CDR1 MDHEN, CDR2 SYDVKM. The CDR3 contains 15 residues. V lost 5 bases and J lost 0, with 11 bases in between. The CDR3 DNA sequence: TGTGCCAGCAGTGATAGCGGTATAGCCAAAAACATTCAGTACTTC. The encoded protein is CASSDSGIAKNIQYF.

This chain joins TRBV30 and TRBJ1-2, with D uncertain. The CDR3 is made up of 11 amino acids. The V end was cut by 5 bases, the J end by 4 bases, with 8 bases between. Germline-derived CDR1 and CDR2 are GTSNPN and SVGIG (reference sequence). The CDR3: CAWGPGYGYTF. In DNA, the CDR3 is TGTGCCTGGGGACCAGGCTATGGCTACACCTTC.

The V call is TRBV27, the J call TRBJ2-3; 12 bases are shared with TRBD2. The CDR3 has 19 amino acids. V was pared by 7 bases and J by 3 bases, with 17 bases of the junction left unmatched. Per the germline V gene, CDR1 is MNHEY and CDR2 is SMNVEV (reference sequence). This CDR3 is CASTLKVTSGSVGTDTQYF. DNA for the CDR3: TGTGCCAGCACCCTAAAGGTGACTAGCGGGAGTGTGGGGACAGATACGCAGTATTTT.

The J gene is TRBJ1-4, the V gene TRBV11-2; D ambiguous. The V and J ends lost 5 bases and 10 bases respectively, with 14 bases between them. This CDR3 is built from 13 residues. Germline values: CDR1 SGHAT, CDR2 FQNNGV. The CDR3 nucleotides read TGTGCCAGCAGCGGATTGCCGACGGGAAAACTGTTTTTT. Its translation: CASSGLPTGKLFF.

This chain connects TRBV4-2 to TRBJ1-4, with 7 bases lining up with TRBD1. V trimming: 3 bases; J trimming: 5 bases; junction bases outside the gene matches: 6. The CDR3 is made up of 15 amino acids. Germline CDR1 and CDR2: LGHNA and YNFKEQ. The CDR3 nucleotides read TGTGCCAGCAGCCAGCTGCAACAGGGGAATGAAAAACTGTTTTTT. Translated: CASSQLQQGNEKLFF.

V is TRBV14 and J is TRBJ2-7, with a weak D call TRBD1 (5 bases). Per the germline V gene, CDR1 is SGHDN and CDR2 is FVKESK. The CDR3 runs 16 residues. With 10 bases removed from V and 1 base from J, the gap between germline ends came to 23 bases. CDR3 amino acids: CANLRPIDRPSYEQYF. The CDR3 coding sequence is TGTGCCAACCTCCGACCTATAGACAGACCTTCCTACGAGCAGTACTTC.

This chain uses TRBV7-8 with TRBJ1-1; 8 bases are a match to TRBD1. The junction had 11 bases not matched to a gene; V was cut back by 2 bases and J by 6 bases. CDR1 and CDR2 (germline): SGHVS, FQNEAQ. The CDR3 covers 16 residues. The CDR3 DNA sequence: TGTGCCAGCAGCTTAATCGTCATGACAGGGGTTGCTGAAGCTTTCTTT. Translating it yields CASSLIVMTGVAEAFF.

The V and J genes are TRBV24-1 and TRBJ1-5, with 9 bases fitting TRBD1. The germline CDR1 and CDR2 sequences are KGHDR and SFDVKD. V lost 3 bases to trimming and J lost 5 bases; unmatched junction nucleotides: 7. The CDR3 has 16 amino acids. CDR3 sequence reads: CATSDPDRGDDQPQHF. The CDR3 DNA reads as TGTGCCACCAGTGATCCCGACAGGGGGGATGATCAGCCCCAGCATTTT.

DNA for the CDR3: TGTGCCAGCAGCTTTACGGGACAGGGGAATGAGCAGTTCTTC. Encoded protein: CASSFTGQGNEQFF. The rearrangement joins TRBV3-1 (or the pseudogene TRBV3-2) to TRBJ2-1, with 10 bases fitting TRBD1. J was trimmed by 7 bases and V by 5 bases; bases with no gene match: 5. CDR1 is LGHDT, CDR2 YNNKEL, per germline (reference sequence). CDR3 length: 14 residues.

This clone was observed a single time. The V gene is TRBV5-6, the J gene TRBJ2-3, with 9 bases matching TRBD1. This CDR3 contains 15 residues. J gave up 6 bases and V 0 bases, and 5 bases lay outside the gene matches. Per the germline V gene, CDR1 is SGHDT and CDR2 is YYEEEE. The CDR3 DNA sequence: TGTGCCAGCAGCTTGGGGGGACAGGGTTTGGATACGCAGTATTTT. Protein: CASSLGGQGLDTQYF.

This rearrangement joins TRBV6-5 to TRBJ2-1; D remains ambiguous. In germline, CDR1 is MNHEY, CDR2 SVGAGI. CDR3 size: 15 residues. Trimming took 4 bases from V and 4 from J, leaving 14 bases between them. CDR3 bases: TGTGCCAGCAGTTCGGCGGCTTGGGTTTACAATGAGCAGTTCTTC. The encoded protein is CASSSAAWVYNEQFF.

The chain carries TRBV9 and TRBJ2-7, with 9 bases lining up with TRBD1. The germline CDR1 and CDR2 sequences are SGDLS and YYNGEE. V was clipped by 3 bases and J by 3 bases; unmatched bases: 13. There are 17 residues in the CDR3. CDR3 protein: CASSGETGGSLNYEQYF. The CDR3 nucleotides are TGTGCCAGCAGCGGGGAAACAGGGGGCAGTTTAAACTACGAGCAGTACTTC.

The chain has TRBV2 and TRBJ1-5, with a possible D match to TRBD1 (6 bases). This CDR3 has 16 residues. V was cut by 7 bases and J by 6 bases, with 22 bases left in between. Germline loops: CDR1 SNHLY, CDR2 FYNNEI. The chain's CDR3 is CASTPDQGLLVQPQHF. In DNA, the CDR3 is TGTGCCAGCACCCCCGACCAGGGGTTGCTTGTTCAGCCCCAGCATTTT.

The V call is TRBV11-2, the J call TRBJ2-5; 8 nucleotides match TRBD2. This CDR3 has 15 amino acids. V trimming: 1 base; J trimming: 6 bases; junction bases outside the gene matches: 7. Per the germline V gene, CDR1 is SGHAT and CDR2 is FQNNGV. This CDR3 is CASSLGSGGRQTQYF. The CDR3 DNA follows: TGTGCCAGCAGCTTAGGATCGGGGGGGCGGCAGACCCAGTACTTC.

The chain links TRBV28 to TRBJ2-7, with TRBD1 matching over 10 bases. J lost 5 bases, V lost 7 bases, and 5 bases had no gene match. Per germline, CDR1 MDHEN and CDR2 SYDVKM. The CDR3 is made up of 13 amino acids. The CDR3 reads CASKGTGVHEQYF. As DNA, the CDR3 is TGTGCCAGCAAGGGGACAGGGGTCCACGAGCAGTACTTC.